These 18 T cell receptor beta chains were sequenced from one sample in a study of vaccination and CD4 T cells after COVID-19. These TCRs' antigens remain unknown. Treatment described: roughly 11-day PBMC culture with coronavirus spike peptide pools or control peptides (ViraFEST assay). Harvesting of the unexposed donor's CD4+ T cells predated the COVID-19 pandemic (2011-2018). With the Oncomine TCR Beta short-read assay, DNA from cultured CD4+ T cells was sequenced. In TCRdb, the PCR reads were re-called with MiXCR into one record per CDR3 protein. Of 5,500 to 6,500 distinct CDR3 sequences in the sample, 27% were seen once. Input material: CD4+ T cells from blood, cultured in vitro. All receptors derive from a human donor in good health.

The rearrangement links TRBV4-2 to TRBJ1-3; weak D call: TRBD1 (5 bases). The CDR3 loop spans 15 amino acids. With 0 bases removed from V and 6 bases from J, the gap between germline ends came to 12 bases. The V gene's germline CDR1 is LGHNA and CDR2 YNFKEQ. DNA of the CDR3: TGTGCCAGCAGCCAAGAACCAGGGACGGTAAACACCATATATTTT. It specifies CASSQEPGTVNTIYF.

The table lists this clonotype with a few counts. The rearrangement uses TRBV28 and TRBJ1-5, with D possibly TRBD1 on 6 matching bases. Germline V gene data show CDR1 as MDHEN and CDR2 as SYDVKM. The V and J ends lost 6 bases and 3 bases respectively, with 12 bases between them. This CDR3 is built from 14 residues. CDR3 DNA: TGTGCCAGCAGCACAGGGTGGGCCAATCAGCCCCAGCATTTT. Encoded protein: CASSTGWANQPQHF.

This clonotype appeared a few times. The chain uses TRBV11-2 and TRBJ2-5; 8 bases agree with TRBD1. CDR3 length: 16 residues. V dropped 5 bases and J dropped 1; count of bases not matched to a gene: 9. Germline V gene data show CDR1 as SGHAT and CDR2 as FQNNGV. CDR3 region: CASSRSQTGGQETQYF. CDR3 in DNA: TGTGCCAGCAGCCGATCGCAAACAGGGGGCCAAGAGACCCAGTACTTC.

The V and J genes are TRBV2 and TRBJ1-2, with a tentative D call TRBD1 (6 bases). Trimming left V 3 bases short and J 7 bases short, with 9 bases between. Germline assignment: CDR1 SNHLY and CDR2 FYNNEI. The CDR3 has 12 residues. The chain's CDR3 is CASSEFRGGYTF. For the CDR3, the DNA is TGTGCCAGCAGTGAGTTCAGGGGTGGCTACACCTTC.

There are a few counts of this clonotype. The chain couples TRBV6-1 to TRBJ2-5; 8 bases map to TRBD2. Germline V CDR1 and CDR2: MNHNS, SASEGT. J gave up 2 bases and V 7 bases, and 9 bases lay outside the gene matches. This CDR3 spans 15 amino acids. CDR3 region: CASMRGGGYQETQYF. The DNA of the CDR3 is TGTGCCAGCATGAGGGGCGGGGGGTATCAAGAGACCCAGTACTTC.

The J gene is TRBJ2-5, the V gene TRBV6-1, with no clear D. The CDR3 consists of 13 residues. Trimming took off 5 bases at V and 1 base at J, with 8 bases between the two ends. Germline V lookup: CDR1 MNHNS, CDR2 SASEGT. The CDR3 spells CASSQQIQETQYF. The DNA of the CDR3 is TGTGCCAGCAGTCAACAGATCCAAGAGACCCAGTACTTC.

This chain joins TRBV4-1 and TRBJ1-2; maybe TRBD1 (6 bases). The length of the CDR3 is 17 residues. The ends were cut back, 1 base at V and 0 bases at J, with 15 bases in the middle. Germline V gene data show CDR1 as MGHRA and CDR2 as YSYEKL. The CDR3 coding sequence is TGCGCCAGCAGCCAAGGAGGACAGCTGACTACTAACTATGGCTACACCTTC. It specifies CASSQGGQLTTNYGYTF.

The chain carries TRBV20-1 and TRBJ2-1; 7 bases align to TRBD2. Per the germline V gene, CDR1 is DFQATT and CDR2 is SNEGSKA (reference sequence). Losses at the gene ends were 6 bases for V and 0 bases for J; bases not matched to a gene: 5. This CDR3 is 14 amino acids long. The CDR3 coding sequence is TGCAGTGCCGCGGGGGATACCTCCTACAATGAGCAGTTCTTC. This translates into CSAAGDTSYNEQFF.

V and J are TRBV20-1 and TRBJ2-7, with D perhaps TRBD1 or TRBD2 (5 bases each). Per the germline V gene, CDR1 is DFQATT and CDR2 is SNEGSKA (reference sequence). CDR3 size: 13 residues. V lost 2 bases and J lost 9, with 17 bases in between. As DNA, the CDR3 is TGCAGTGCTAGAACGGGGACGGTATTTCGGCAGTACTTC. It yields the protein CSARTGTVFRQYF.

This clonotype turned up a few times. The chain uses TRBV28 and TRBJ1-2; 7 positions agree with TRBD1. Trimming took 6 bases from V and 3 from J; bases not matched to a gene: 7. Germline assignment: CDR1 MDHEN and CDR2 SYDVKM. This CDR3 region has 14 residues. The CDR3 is CASRSTGTHYGYTF. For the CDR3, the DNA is TGTGCCAGCAGATCGACAGGGACGCACTATGGCTACACCTTC.

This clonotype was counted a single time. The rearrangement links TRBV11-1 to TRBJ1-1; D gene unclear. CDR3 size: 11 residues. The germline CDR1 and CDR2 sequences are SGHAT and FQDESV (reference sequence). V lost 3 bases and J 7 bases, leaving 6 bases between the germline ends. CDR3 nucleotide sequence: TGTGCCAGCAGCTTTTCGCGTGAAGCTTTCTTT. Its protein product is CASSFSREAFF. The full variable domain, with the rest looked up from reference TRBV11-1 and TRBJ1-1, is EAEVAQSPRYKITEKSQAVAFWCDPISGHATLYWYRQILGQGPELLVQFQDESVVDDSQLPKDRFSAERLKGVDSTLKIQPAELGDSAMYLCASSFSREAFFGQGTRLTVV.

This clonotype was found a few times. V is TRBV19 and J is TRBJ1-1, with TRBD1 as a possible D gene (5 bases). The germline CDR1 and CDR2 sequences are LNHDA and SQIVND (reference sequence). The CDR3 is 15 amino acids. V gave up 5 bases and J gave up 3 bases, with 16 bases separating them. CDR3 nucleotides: TGTGCCAGTAGTGGTATCAGGGAGGTAGACACTGAAGCTTTCTTT. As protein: CASSGIREVDTEAFF.

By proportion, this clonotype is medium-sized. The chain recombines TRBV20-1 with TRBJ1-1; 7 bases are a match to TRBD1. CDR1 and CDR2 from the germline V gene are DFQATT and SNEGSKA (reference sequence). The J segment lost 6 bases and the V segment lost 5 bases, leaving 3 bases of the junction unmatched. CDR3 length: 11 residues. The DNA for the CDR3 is TGCAGTGCTGACAGGGAGGCTGAAGCTTTCTTT. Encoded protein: CSADREAEAFF.

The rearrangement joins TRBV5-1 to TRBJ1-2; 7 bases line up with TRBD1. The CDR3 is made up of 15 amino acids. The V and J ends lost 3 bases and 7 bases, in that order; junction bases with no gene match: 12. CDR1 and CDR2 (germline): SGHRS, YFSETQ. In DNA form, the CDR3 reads TGCGCCAGCAGCTCTATCACAGGGGTTCAGGGTGGCTACACCTTC. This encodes CASSSITGVQGGYTF. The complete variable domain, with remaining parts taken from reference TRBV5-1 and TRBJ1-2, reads KAGVTQTPRYLIKTRGQQVTLSCSPISGHRSVSWYQQTPGQGLQFLFEYFSETQRNKGNFPGRFSGRQFSNSRSEMNVSTLELGDSALYLCASSSITGVQGGYTFGSGTRLTVV.

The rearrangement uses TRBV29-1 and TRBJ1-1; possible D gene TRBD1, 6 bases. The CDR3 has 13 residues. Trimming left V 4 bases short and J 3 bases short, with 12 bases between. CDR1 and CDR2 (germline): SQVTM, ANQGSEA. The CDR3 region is CSVVGQDYTEAFF. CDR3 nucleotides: TGCAGCGTTGTGGGACAAGATTACACTGAAGCTTTCTTT.

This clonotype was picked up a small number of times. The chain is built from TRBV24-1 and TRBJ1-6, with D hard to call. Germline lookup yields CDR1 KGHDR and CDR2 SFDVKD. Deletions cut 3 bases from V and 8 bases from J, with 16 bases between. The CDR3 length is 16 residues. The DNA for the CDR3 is TGTGCCACCAGTGATGGTAAGTCCCTAAATTATTCACCCCTCCACTTT. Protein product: CATSDGKSLNYSPLHF.

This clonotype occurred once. DNA for the CDR3: TGCAGCGTTGAAAGGGCTGGCTACACCTTC. Translating gives CSVERAGYTF. The V gene is TRBV29-1, the J gene TRBJ1-2; D is uncertain. The CDR3 covers 10 residues. Trimming pared 2 bases from V and 7 bases from J, leaving 5 bases between. CDR1 is SQVTM, CDR2 ANQGSEA, per germline.

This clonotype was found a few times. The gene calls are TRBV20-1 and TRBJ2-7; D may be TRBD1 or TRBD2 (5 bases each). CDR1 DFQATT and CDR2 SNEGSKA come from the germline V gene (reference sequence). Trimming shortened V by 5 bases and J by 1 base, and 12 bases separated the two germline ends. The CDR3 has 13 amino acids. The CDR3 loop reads CSADRDGSYEQYF. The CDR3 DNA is TGCAGTGCTGATCGGGACGGATCCTACGAGCAGTACTTC.